This T cell receptor beta chain was profiled in a study of cytomegalovirus exposure and HLA in healthy donors. Study outcomes and limitations: It was likely that a cluster of highly shared sequence variants was a sequencing artifact.

The CDR3 contains 13 residues. Germline V gene sequence: CDR1 PRHDT, CDR2 FYEKMQ (reference sequence). The germline V and J ends were trimmed by 2 bases and 5 bases, with 9 bases remaining between them. Comments on this clone: The antigen remains unidentified.

13 Jbeta primers and 60 Vbeta primers were used for the PCR. Clones were sequenced by immunoSEQ multiplex PCR, and TCRdb holds only the in-frame ones, with some missing. The sample lists about 150,000 clones, 75% to 85% occurring once. The receptor was derived from a man between 45 and 60 years old in good health and CMV-seropositive. The specimen was PBMCs. The J gene is TRBJ2-5, the V gene TRBV13, with D possibly being TRBD1 (6 bases). The CDR3 loop reads CASSLRQEETQYF. The CDR3 region has the DNA TGTGCCAGCAGCTTAAGACAGGAGGAGACCCAGTACTTC.